This entry lists 28 T cell receptor beta chains sequenced from one sample in a study of blood T cells in healthy people across ages. Sample-barcoded 5' priming and a J-beta primer mix drove a second PCR of 7 to 11 cycles. TCRdb fed the 5' RACE reads into MiXCR, producing one record per CDR3 protein. Of more than 650,000 distinct CDR3 sequences listed, roughly 50% are singletons. The material sequenced was blood. These receptors all stem from a man aged 80 or over in good health.

The chain recombines TRBV20-1 with TRBJ2-4; 8 bases line up with TRBD2. The CDR3 consists of 15 residues. Germline V CDR1 and CDR2: DFQATT, SNEGSKA (reference sequence). The J segment lost 8 bases and the V segment lost 0 bases, leaving 9 bases of the junction unmatched. CDR3 loop: CSARDLGTSLDIQYF. CDR3 in DNA: TGCAGTGCTAGAGATCTGGGGACTAGTCTCGACATTCAGTACTTC.

V gene TRBV24-1 combines with J gene TRBJ2-5, with D tentatively TRBD1 (6 bases). Germline CDR1 KGHDR, CDR2 SFDVKD. The CDR3 is made up of 14 amino acids. V lost 3 bases and J 5 bases, leaving 12 bases between the germline ends. The CDR3 DNA is TGTGCCACCAGTGATGCCACAGGGATGGAGACCCAGTACTTC. As protein: CATSDATGMETQYF.

A few counts support this clonotype. The J gene is TRBJ2-5, the V gene TRBV6-2 or TRBV6-3; 9 bases fit TRBD2. V was clipped by 7 bases and J by 5 bases; unmatched bases: 5. The CDR3 loop spans 13 amino acids. Germline V CDR1 and CDR2: MNHEY, SVGEGT. CDR3 residues: CASKGLAVETQYF. The CDR3 DNA reads as TGTGCCAGCAAGGGACTAGCCGTGGAGACCCAGTACTTC.

The chain joins TRBV12-3 or TRBV12-4 to TRBJ2-1; no clear D gene. The J call may be wrong; the DNA end is better matched by TRBJ2-7. The CDR3 contains 14 residues. The CDR3 bases are TGTGCCAGCAGTTTAGCGACGGCCTACAATGAGCAGTACTTC. Its translation is CASSLATAYNEQYF.

This clonotype came up a few times. This chain links TRBV2 with TRBJ2-1; D is possibly TRBD2 (6 bases). CDR3 length: 15 amino acids. The V end lost 8 bases, the J end lost 5 bases, and 19 bases lay between the germline ends. Looked up from germline, CDR1 is SNHLY and CDR2 is FYNNEI. The CDR3 loop is CASWKLAGLHNEQFF. CDR3 nucleotide sequence: TGTGCCAGCTGGAAGTTGGCGGGACTTCACAATGAGCAGTTCTTC.

The chain uses TRBV6-2 or TRBV6-3 and TRBJ1-5; D not resolved. V dropped 2 bases and J dropped 1 base, with 6 bases sitting between them. CDR1 MNHEY and CDR2 SVGEGT come from the germline V gene. This CDR3 is 14 amino acids long. The CDR3 loop reads CASSYGVSNQPQHF. The CDR3 DNA sequence: TGTGCCAGCAGTTACGGAGTGAGCAATCAGCCCCAGCATTTT.

This clonotype showed up just a few times. This chain connects TRBV2 to TRBJ2-1; TRBD2 agrees at 10 bases. The CDR3 contains 17 residues. Unmatched junction bases numbered 12, after V lost 5 bases and J lost 5 bases. CDR1 and CDR2 (germline): SNHLY, FYNNEI. CDR3 in amino acids: CASSRFPGTSVHNEQFF. Written as DNA, the CDR3 is TGTGCCAGCAGTCGTTTCCCCGGGACTAGCGTTCACAATGAGCAGTTCTTC.

The CDR3 region has the DNA TGCAGTGCTAGGGGCAGGGGACTTACGGTCCAGTACTTC. It is translated as CSARGRGLTVQYF. The chain has TRBV20-1 and TRBJ2-7; D may match TRBD1 or TRBD2 (6 bases each). Germline V gene sequence: CDR1 DFQATT, CDR2 SNEGSKA (reference sequence). CDR3 length equals 13 residues. The germline V and J ends were trimmed by 3 bases and 10 bases, with 19 bases remaining between them.

This chain uses TRBV7-3 with TRBJ2-1; 12 bases map to TRBD2. The CDR3 has 18 amino acids. Unmatched junction bases numbered 13, after V lost 4 bases and J lost 6 bases. Germline-derived CDR1 and CDR2 are SGHTA and FQGTGA. CDR3 sequence (DNA): TGTGCCAGCAGCTCCCATACCTCTAGCGGGAGGGCCTTCAATGAGCAGTTCTTC. The encoded protein is CASSSHTSSGRAFNEQFF.

A few counts support this clonotype. The rearrangement links TRBV20-1 to TRBJ2-5; no clear D gene. The assigned J gene may be wrong: the sequence end matches TRBJ2-7 better. The length of the CDR3 is 11 residues. Germline V gene data show CDR1 as DFQATT and CDR2 as SNEGSKA (reference sequence). CDR3 loop: CSARDQFEQYF. As DNA, the CDR3 is TGCAGTGCTAGAGATCAATTCGAGCAGTACTTC.

This clonotype was counted a few times. This sequence joins TRBV7-2 and TRBJ2-2; D might be TRBD1 (6 bases). The germline V gene encodes CDR1 SGHTA and CDR2 FQGNSA. Trimming shortened V by 1 base and J by 7 bases, and 13 bases separated the two germline ends. The CDR3 extends over 15 amino acids. The CDR3 spells CASSLGGWGHGELFF. DNA of the CDR3: TGTGCCAGCAGCTTAGGTGGTTGGGGGCACGGGGAGCTGTTTTTT.

This chain joins TRBV28 and TRBJ2-7; weak D call: TRBD2 (5 bases). The V gene lost 6 bases and the J gene lost 7 bases, with 19 bases spanning the gap. CDR1 and CDR2 from the germline V gene are MDHEN and SYDVKM. This CDR3 is built from 14 residues. Here the CDR3 DNA reads TGTGCCAGCAGGGGCGGGCCTTCCTACAATGAGCAGTACTTC. The encoded protein is CASRGGPSYNEQYF.

This chain connects TRBV6-5 to TRBJ1-2; no firm D call. This CDR3 contains 15 residues. Between the trimmed V and J ends, which lost 7 bases and 0 bases, there was a span of 15 bases. Per the germline V gene, CDR1 is MNHEY and CDR2 is SVGAGI. CDR3 sequence reads: CASTPGRWPNYGYTF. The CDR3, as DNA: TGTGCCAGCACCCCCGGGAGATGGCCTAACTATGGCTACACCTTC.

This chain uses TRBV12-3 or TRBV12-4 with TRBJ2-1; 8 bases map to TRBD2. The J segment lost 10 bases and the V segment lost 6 bases, leaving 5 bases of the junction unmatched. The CDR3 runs to 12 residues. The CDR3, as DNA: TGTGCCAGCAGGGGACTAGTGTACGAGCAGTTCTTC. Its translation is CASRGLVYEQFF.

The rearrangement joins TRBV7-9 to TRBJ2-7; TRBD1 aligns across 8 bases. The CDR3 spans 16 residues. Germline CDR1 SEHNR, CDR2 FQNEAQ (reference sequence). J was trimmed by 3 bases and V by 4 bases; bases with no gene match: 11. In DNA, the CDR3 is TGTGCCAGCAGCTCTACAAACAGGGGGTCCATCTACGAGCAGTACTTC. Residues: CASSSTNRGSIYEQYF.

V gene TRBV6-1 combines with J gene TRBJ1-4; D is undetermined. Germline CDR1 reads MNHNS; CDR2 reads SASEGT. Trimming shortened V by 4 bases and J by 1 base, and 10 bases separated the two germline ends. CDR3 length: 15 residues. Here the CDR3 reads CASSAYRLTNEKLFF. The CDR3 nucleotides are TGTGCCAGCAGTGCCTACCGGTTAACTAATGAAAAACTGTTTTTT.

This clonotype occurred a few times. This rearrangement joins TRBV24-1 to TRBJ2-1; D is perhaps TRBD1 (6 bases). The germline V gene has CDR1 KGHDR and CDR2 SFDVKD. V lost 12 bases to trimming and J lost 5 bases, with 19 bases between them. The CDR3 is 14 residues long. The CDR3, as DNA: TGTGCCGTTGGAATCCGGGACAACAACAATGAGCAGTTCTTC. Translating gives CAVGIRDNNNEQFF.

The table lists this clonotype with a count of one. The J gene is TRBJ2-5, the V gene TRBV9; TRBD2 matches 7 bases. The trim removed 0 bases at V and 11 bases at J, leaving 16 bases unmatched. Germline CDR1 reads SGDLS; CDR2 reads YYNGEE. The CDR3 length is 16 residues. The CDR3 bases are TGTGCCAGCAGCGTAGCTTTACGGGGCGGGAGTCATGAGCAGTACTTC. This sequence encodes CASSVALRGGSHEQYF.

The rearrangement uses TRBV12-3 or TRBV12-4 and TRBJ2-4; D is perhaps TRBD1 (6 bases). The J call could be wrong; TRBJ2-7 is a better fit for the DNA end. The CDR3 contains 14 residues. The CDR3 loop reads CASSFDRFTYEQYF. The CDR3, as DNA: TGTGCCAGCAGTTTCGACAGGTTCACCTACGAGCAGTACTTC.

The J gene is TRBJ1-4, the V gene TRBV7-9, with TRBD1 identical over 9 bases. CDR3 length: 15 amino acids. The germline V gene has CDR1 SEHNR and CDR2 FQNEAQ (reference sequence). The V segment lost 2 bases and the J segment 8 bases; nucleotides outside the gene matches: 6. CDR3 loop: CASSLRGTGKEKLFF. CDR3 DNA: TGTGCCAGCAGCTTAAGAGGGACAGGGAAGGAAAAACTGTTTTTT.

This chain connects TRBV12-3 or TRBV12-4 to TRBJ2-5; D possibly corresponds to TRBD1 (7 bases). CDR3 length: 14 residues. Between the trimmed V and J ends, which lost 3 bases and 6 bases, there was a span of 14 bases. The CDR3 sequence: CASSFGQEGKTQYF. CDR3 in DNA: TGTGCCAGCAGTTTTGGACAGGAGGGGAAGACCCAGTACTTC.

The V gene is TRBV27, the J gene TRBJ2-6; no definite D call. Per the germline V gene, CDR1 is MNHEY and CDR2 is SMNVEV (reference sequence). The CDR3 has 14 amino acids. V was clipped by 5 bases and J by 0 bases, with 5 bases between them. Here the CDR3 DNA reads TGTGCCAGCAGTCACACCTCTGGGGCCAACGTCCTGACTTTC. Protein product: CASSHTSGANVLTF.

In its sample, this clonotype was seen a few times. The V call is TRBV20-1, the J call TRBJ2-5; possible D gene TRBD2, 7 bases. The length of the CDR3 is 13 residues. V lost 6 bases and J lost 1, with 12 bases in between. CDR1 and CDR2 (germline): DFQATT, SNEGSKA (reference sequence). CDR3 DNA sequence: TGCAGTGCGGGAGGGGGAACCCAAGAGACCCAGTACTTC. Amino acids: CSAGGGTQETQYF.

The genes are TRBV7-3 and TRBJ2-7; possibly TRBD2 for D (6 bases). CDR1 is SGHTA and CDR2 is FQGTGA in the germline V gene. V was clipped by 4 bases and J by 2 bases, with 15 bases between them. The CDR3 is made up of 15 amino acids. As DNA, the CDR3 is TGTGCCAGCAGCTCGAGGCCTGGGACTGCCTACGAGCAGTACTTC. Its translation is CASSSRPGTAYEQYF.

The gene calls are TRBV6-6 and TRBJ2-4, with 8 nucleotides matching TRBD1. Judging by the DNA end, TRBJ2-7 fits better; the J call may be wrong. The CDR3 runs to 13 residues. Germline CDR1 and CDR2: MNHNY and SVGAGI (reference sequence). The CDR3, as DNA: TGTGCCAGCAGAGGGGGACAGGTCTACGAGCAGTACTTC. Translation gives CASRGGQVYEQYF.

This clonotype was found a few times. The J gene is TRBJ2-1, the V gene TRBV7-3, with D uncertain. The V end lost 5 bases, the J end lost 6 bases, and 14 bases lay between the germline ends. The CDR3 loop spans 14 amino acids. CDR1 and CDR2 (germline): SGHTA, FQGTGA. CDR3 amino acids: CASSRSPLGNEQFF. In DNA form, the CDR3 reads TGTGCCAGCAGCCGGAGTCCTCTCGGCAATGAGCAGTTCTTC.

This clonotype turned up a few times. This chain links TRBV20-1 with TRBJ2-5, with D possibly TRBD1 on 5 matching bases. Germline V lookup: CDR1 DFQATT, CDR2 SNEGSKA (reference sequence). V lost 5 bases to trimming and J lost 4 bases, with 14 bases between them. CDR3 length: 13 amino acids. In DNA, the CDR3 is TGCAGTGCTCCATGGGGCCATGGAGAGACCCAGTACTTC. Protein product: CSAPWGHGETQYF.

A few counts support this clonotype. The chain combines TRBV12-3 or TRBV12-4 with TRBJ2-5; D unresolved. The CDR3 spans 11 residues. Trimming took off 7 bases at V and 4 bases at J, with 7 bases between the two ends. The CDR3 nucleotides read TGTGCCAGCACACAGCGAGAGACCCAGTACTTC. It specifies CASTQRETQYF.